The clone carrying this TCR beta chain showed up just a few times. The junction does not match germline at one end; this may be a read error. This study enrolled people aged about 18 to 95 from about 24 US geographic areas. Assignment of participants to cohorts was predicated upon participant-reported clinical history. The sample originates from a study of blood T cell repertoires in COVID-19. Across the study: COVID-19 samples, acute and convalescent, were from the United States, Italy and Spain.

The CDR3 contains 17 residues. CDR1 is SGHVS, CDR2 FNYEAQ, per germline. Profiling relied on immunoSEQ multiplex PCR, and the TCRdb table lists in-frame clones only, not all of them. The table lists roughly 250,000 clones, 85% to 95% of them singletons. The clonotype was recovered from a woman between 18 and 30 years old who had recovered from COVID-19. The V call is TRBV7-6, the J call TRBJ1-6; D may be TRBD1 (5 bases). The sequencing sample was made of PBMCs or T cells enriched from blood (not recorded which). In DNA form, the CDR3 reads TGTGCCAGCAGCTTAGGGGTGGGGCCCAATAATAATTCGCCCCTCCACTTT. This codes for CASSLGVGPNNNSPLHF.